The rows below give T cell receptor beta chains drawn from one sample of a study of cytomegalovirus exposure and HLA in healthy donors. Profiling relied on immunoSEQ multiplex PCR, and the TCRdb table lists in-frame clones only, not all of them. The top ten clones hold about 0.9% of a sample with over 150,000 clones, roughly nine tenths of them seen once. Input material: PBMCs. The receptors come from a young woman in good health and CMV-seronegative. The CDR3 runs from the conserved cysteine through the conserved F or W. Each record gives: CDR3 DNA, CDR3 protein, clone size, D gene, J gene, V gene. The D gene is left open where the match is weak. Clone size appears in some rows only: once, few, many, or a class for an expanded clone.

CDR3nt: TGTGCCAGCAGTGAATCGGGCTCTGGGGCCAACGTCCTGACTTTC
CDR3aa: CASSESGSGANVLTF
abundance: .
d_gene: .
j_gene: TRBJ2-6
v_gene: TRBV2

CDR3nt: TGTGCCAGCAGTTACGGTGCGGGAGGGGGCTACGAGCAGTACTTC
CDR3aa: CASSYGAGGGYEQYF
abundance: once
d_gene: TRBD2
j_gene: TRBJ2-7
v_gene: TRBV6-5

CDR3nt: TGTGCCATCAGCGATAACAGGGTTAGCTCCTACGAGCAGTACTTC
CDR3aa: CAISDNRVSSYEQYF
abundance: .
d_gene: .
j_gene: TRBJ2-7
v_gene: TRBV10-3

CDR3nt: TGTGCCAGCAGTCGGGGGGATAAGGGTAATGAAAAACTGTTTTTT
CDR3aa: CASSRGDKGNEKLFF
abundance: .
d_gene: .
j_gene: TRBJ1-4
v_gene: TRBV9

CDR3nt: TGTGCCATCACACTAGCGGAGTACTACGAGCAGTACTTC
CDR3aa: CAITLAEYYEQYF
abundance: .
d_gene: TRBD2
j_gene: TRBJ2-7
v_gene: TRBV2

CDR3nt: TGTGCTAGTGGTGAAGGACAGGTACGCGGGGAGCTGTTTTTT
CDR3aa: CASGEGQVRGELFF
abundance: .
d_gene: TRBD1
j_gene: TRBJ2-2
v_gene: TRBV12-5

CDR3nt: TGTGCCAGCAGTCCACTGGGGGCTGAGAGCTCCTACGAGCAGTACTTC
CDR3aa: CASSPLGAESSYEQYF
abundance: .
d_gene: .
j_gene: TRBJ2-7
v_gene: TRBV27

CDR3nt: TGTGCCAGCAGCTTAGGGCGAGAGCTGTTTTTT
CDR3aa: CASSLGRELFF
abundance: .
d_gene: .
j_gene: TRBJ2-2
v_gene: TRBV27

CDR3nt: TGCGCCAGCAGCCAAGGAGCGGTGGGGGAGACCCAGTACTTC
CDR3aa: CASSQGAVGETQYF
abundance: .
d_gene: .
j_gene: TRBJ2-5
v_gene: TRBV4-3

CDR3nt: TGCAGCGCCACGGGACAGGGTTCGGAGCAGTTCTTC
CDR3aa: CSATGQGSEQFF
abundance: .
d_gene: TRBD1
j_gene: TRBJ2-1
v_gene: TRBV29-1

CDR3nt: TGTGCCAGCAGTTACTCTGACAGGGGGACTAACACTGAAGCTTTCTTT
CDR3aa: CASSYSDRGTNTEAFF
abundance: .
d_gene: TRBD1
j_gene: TRBJ1-1
v_gene: TRBV6-5

CDR3nt: TGTGCCAGCAGCTTAGCGCTAGGACTAGCGGACTACGAGCAGTACTTC
CDR3aa: CASSLALGLADYEQYF
abundance: .
d_gene: TRBD2
j_gene: TRBJ2-7
v_gene: TRBV7-9

CDR3nt: TGTGCCAGCTCACCACGGGTCAGGGCCGGAGAGACCCAGTACTTC
CDR3aa: CASSPRVRAGETQYF
abundance: once
d_gene: .
j_gene: TRBJ2-5
v_gene: TRBV18

CDR3nt: TGTGCCAGCAGTCCATCAGGGACAGGTTTTCTCGGGGAGCTGTTTTTT
CDR3aa: CASSPSGTGFLGELFF
abundance: .
d_gene: TRBD1
j_gene: TRBJ2-2
v_gene: TRBV6-6

CDR3nt: TGTGCCAGCAGCTTGGTGAGCTGGGATACGCAGTATTTT
CDR3aa: CASSLVSWDTQYF
abundance: .
d_gene: .
j_gene: TRBJ2-3
v_gene: TRBV5-8

CDR3nt: TGTGCCAGCAGCCTCTCCGGGGGGGTCACCGGGGAGCTGTTTTTT
CDR3aa: CASSLSGGVTGELFF
abundance: .
d_gene: TRBD2
j_gene: TRBJ2-2
v_gene: TRBV6-6

CDR3nt: TGTGCCAGCAGCTCGGGACAGCCTAAAAATGAAAAACTGTTTTTT
CDR3aa: CASSSGQPKNEKLFF
abundance: few
d_gene: TRBD1
j_gene: TRBJ1-4
v_gene: TRBV5-4

CDR3nt: TGTGCCAGCAGTTACGTTGGGGCTCGGACTGAAGCTTTCTTT
CDR3aa: CASSYVGARTEAFF
abundance: few
d_gene: .
j_gene: TRBJ1-1
v_gene: TRBV6-5

CDR3nt: TGTGCCAGCAGCAAATTAGGGCAGGCACCCGGGGAACAGTACTTC
CDR3aa: CASSKLGQAPGEQYF
abundance: .
d_gene: .
j_gene: TRBJ2-7
v_gene: TRBV21-1

CDR3nt: TGTGCCAGCAGTCCGGACTCCCTCTCCTACAATGAGCAGTTCTTC
CDR3aa: CASSPDSLSYNEQFF
abundance: .
d_gene: .
j_gene: TRBJ2-1
v_gene: TRBV27

CDR3nt: TGTGCCAGCCGCCGGACAGGGAGCGAAAAACTGTTTTTT
CDR3aa: CASRRTGSEKLFF
abundance: .
d_gene: TRBD1
j_gene: TRBJ1-4
v_gene: TRBV19

CDR3nt: TGTGCCAGCAGCCGGACAGATTCAAGATATACGCAGTATTTT
CDR3aa: CASSRTDSRYTQYF
abundance: .
d_gene: .
j_gene: TRBJ2-3
v_gene: TRBV27

CDR3nt: TGCGCCAGCAGGGGCCGGGACAGCATTAATGAAAAACTGTTTTTT
CDR3aa: CASRGRDSINEKLFF
abundance: .
d_gene: TRBD1
j_gene: TRBJ1-4
v_gene: TRBV5-1

CDR3nt: TGCAGCCCCATTGGGGCAATGGCGAACACTGAAGCTTTCTTT
CDR3aa: CSPIGAMANTEAFF
abundance: .
d_gene: .
j_gene: TRBJ1-1
v_gene: TRBV29-1

CDR3nt: TGTGCCAGCATCGCGGCCCTGGGGGGGACCCAGTACTTC
CDR3aa: CASIAALGGTQYF
abundance: .
d_gene: .
j_gene: TRBJ2-5
v_gene: TRBV6-1

CDR3nt: TGTGCCAGCAGCCCGGGACAGGGAACGGGGACCCAGTACTTC
CDR3aa: CASSPGQGTGTQYF
abundance: .
d_gene: TRBD1
j_gene: TRBJ2-5
v_gene: TRBV11-2

CDR3nt: TGCGCCAGCAGCCCAGAGAGGTCGAACAGGGAAGGTATATTCTTC
CDR3aa: CASSPERSNREGIFF
abundance: .
d_gene: .
j_gene: TRBJ1-2
v_gene: TRBV4-1